Each of the 4 T cell receptor beta chains below was sequenced from the same sample in a study of blood T cell repertoires in COVID-19. Profiled with immunoSEQ multiplex PCR; TCRdb holds only in-frame clones, not every one. The sample has some 350,000 clones; about four fifths are singletons. Sequences were obtained from peripheral blood. The receptors originated from a man between 25 and 39 years old with active or convalescent COVID-19.

This clone has only a few counts. The chain recombines TRBV6-2 or TRBV6-3 with TRBJ1-2; D not resolved. V lost 5 bases and J lost 5, with 15 bases in between. Germline lookup yields CDR1 MNHEY and CDR2 SVGEGT. CDR3 length: 14 residues. CDR3 in DNA: TGTGCCAGCAGTACGTTCGACTCCCTATATGGCTACACCTTC. Translating it yields CASSTFDSLYGYTF.

J is TRBJ2-1 and V is TRBV18, with 10 bases lining up with TRBD1. The germline gives CDR1 KGHSH, CDR2 LQKENI. Trimming removed 3 bases from V and 6 bases from J; junction bases left unmatched: 2. The CDR3 is made up of 14 amino acids. The chain's CDR3 is CASSPGTGANEQFF. In nucleotides, the CDR3 is TGTGCCAGCTCACCCGGGACAGGGGCCAATGAGCAGTTCTTC.

As for this clone: Other DNA sequences in the same sample also yield this CDR3. In nucleotides, the CDR3 is TGTGCCAGCAGTTATAGCGGAGGCACAGATACGCAGTATTTT. It yields the protein CASSYSGGTDTQYF. The V and J genes are TRBV6-5 and TRBJ2-3, with D possibly matching TRBD2 (6 bases). The CDR3 covers 14 residues. The germline gives CDR1 MNHEY, CDR2 SVGAGI. Deletions cut 3 bases from V and 1 base from J, with 8 bases between.

The V call is TRBV3-1 (or the pseudogene TRBV3-2), the J call TRBJ1-3; D is unresolved. This CDR3 has 16 amino acids. Germline V CDR1 and CDR2: LGHDT, YNNKEL (reference sequence). The V end was cut by 0 bases, the J end by 0 bases, with 9 bases between. The DNA for the CDR3 is TGTGCCAGCAGCCAAGAGAGCTTTAGCTCTGGAAACACCATATATTTT. Protein: CASSQESFSSGNTIYF.